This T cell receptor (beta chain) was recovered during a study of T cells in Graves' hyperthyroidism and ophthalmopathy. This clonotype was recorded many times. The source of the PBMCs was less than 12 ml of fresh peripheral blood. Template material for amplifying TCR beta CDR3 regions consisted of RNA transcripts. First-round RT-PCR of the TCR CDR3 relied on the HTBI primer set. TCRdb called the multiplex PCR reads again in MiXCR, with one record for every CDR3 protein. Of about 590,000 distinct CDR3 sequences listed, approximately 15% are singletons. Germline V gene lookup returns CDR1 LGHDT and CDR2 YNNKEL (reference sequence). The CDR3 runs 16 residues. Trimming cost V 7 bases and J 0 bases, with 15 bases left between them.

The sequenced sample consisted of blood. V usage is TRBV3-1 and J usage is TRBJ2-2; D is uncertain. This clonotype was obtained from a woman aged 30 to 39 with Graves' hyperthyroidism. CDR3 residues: CASIVSIGPNTGELFF. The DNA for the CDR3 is TGTGCCAGCATCGTCAGTATAGGACCGAACACCGGGGAGCTGTTTTTT.